This T cell receptor beta chain was profiled in a study of cytomegalovirus exposure and HLA in healthy donors (dated by TCRdb to the late 2010s). In the study overall: In an earlier analysis of 587 of the donors, 250 to 350 Gb of sequence data and 100 million or so unique TCR beta sequences from 150 million to 200 million T cells were reported. Around 320 gigabases of sequencing data and tens of millions of unique TCR sequences were included in an early release covering about 700 HLA-typed donors. Of the 300 to 500 genotyped donors, 75% to 85% were placed in the genetic ancestry cluster associated with self-reported Caucasian donors. The study was designed to test whether signatures of past pathogen exposure could be identified by cataloging public T cell receptors. Using immunosequencing, the study profiled T cell repertoires from 550 to 750 subjects and related those repertoires to cytomegalovirus serostatus. Along with the approximately 700-subject first cohort, a separate validation cohort of over 90 different subjects was used. High-throughput TCR immunosequencing, statistical association of individual TCRs with disease status, and machine learning were combined to predict cytomegalovirus infection status. A later analysis re-analyzed previously published TCR beta repertoires from 660 or so donors and added high-resolution HLA genotyping to study TCR occurrence patterns. Rather than drawing on any new phenotypic data, the later analysis identified candidate immune exposures from TCR beta sequences and the way those sequences occurred across donors. To decide whether each TCR beta V gene segment behaved as functional or pseudogenic, an earlier analysis of some 600 of the donors relied on high-throughput TCR beta sequencing. Donor age, sex, ethnicity and CMV serostatus were compiled together with the repertoire data. A later genetic analysis used genome-wide SNP genotypes for about three fifths of the roughly 700 donors, treating that subset as a discovery cohort. Every repertoire in the discovery cohort had been generated on one and the same sequencing platform. Class I and class II HLA loci were covered by the typing at four-digit resolution. Typing coverage differed by locus: A, B, C, DRB1 and DQB1 were typed in roughly 620-640 donors, DQA1 in about 560, DPA1 in approximately 610, and DPB1 in around 490. Because of strong linkage in the cohort, five DR-DQ haplotypes were treated as single units for association and clustering. On average, around 200,000 unique TCR beta nucleotide sequences were sequenced per donor among 350 to 400 genotyped donors of the cohort, with 15% to 20% of those sequences being non-productive. What the work shows at the level of the full study, not this receptor alone: When HLA alleles, especially DR and DQ, strongly co-occurred, attributing TCR associations to individual alleles was difficult. Because counts were too low, roughly 18 rarely observed V segments, including chromosome 9 orphons, were left out of the earlier analysis of several hundred of the donors. According to a later genetic analysis, donors in an Asian-associated ancestry cluster had fewer N-insertions in productive TCRs than the roughly 700-donor mean. V-gene and J-gene trimming of TCR beta chains was associated with a missense DCLRE1C variant in a later genetic analysis, and the association was replicated in an independent cohort. In this cohort, only TCR beta chains were sequenced, and detectable features were limited by the absence of alpha or paired-chain data. According to a later analysis, most CMV-associated TCR beta chains appeared to be HLA-restricted, and the HLA associations seemed to be driven largely by CMV exposure. Cytomegalovirus status was reported to be diagnosed by the classifier with high specificity and sensitivity in both the original and validation cohorts. The study listed 164 TCR beta chains as associated with cytomegalovirus. Because HLA typing was unavailable for some donors at each locus, only the typed subset was used in association tests. A later analysis found that HLA-associated TCR beta chains were more clonally expanded and had lower generation probabilities than equally common non-associated chains. Immune exposure information for the cohort was limited to CMV serostatus. Three of the identified cytomegalovirus-associated TCR beta chains were confirmed in vitro to be specific for cytomegalovirus antigens. Roughly uniform sequencing depth across donors was assumed in presence/absence analyses, although this assumption may not hold. According to a later analysis, TCR association rates differed among HLA loci, with DRB1 alleles showing the most associated TCRs and HLA-C alleles showing the fewest. An earlier analysis of 587 of the donors showed that most TCR beta V segments appeared in productive rearrangements either about 87% or about 30% of the time, which broadly matched IMGT annotations. A later analysis associated 16,951 TCR beta sequences with specific HLA alleles at a false discovery rate of 0.05. A cluster of highly shared sequence variants was judged likely to represent a technical artifact of the sequencing pipeline. A further reported finding was that TCR beta sequences accurately predicted the HLA-A and HLA-B alleles for most subjects in the first cohort. Some IMGT-functional V segments, including TRBV6-2 and TRBV6-3, could not be told apart with the 87-base-pair reads, so those segments were excluded. According to a later analysis, parvovirus B19, influenza, CMV and Epstein-Barr virus appeared linked to several top co-occurrence clusters. Across donors, most TCR sequences were observed very rarely, whereas some public TCRs were present in many individuals. It was suggested by the authors that the approach could potentially be generalized to other disease states and immunological phenotypes. Linkage disequilibrium might explain the correlated functional status among segregating V segments, but an unknown experimental factor could not be ruled out.

As to this clone: Its antigen remains unidentified. No qualities accompany the bases; no much larger clone lies one base away.

The cohort was made up of 500 to 800 healthy bone marrow donors. At the time of sampling, all cohort members were nominally healthy, though unrecorded immune exposures were likely present. The donor was CMV seropositive and belonged to the group of more than 250 seropositive cohort members. A peripheral blood sample was collected from each donor, and TCR beta sequencing was performed on peripheral blood mononuclear cells. The Qiagen DNeasy Blood Extraction Kit was used to extract genomic DNA from the blood cell samples. The CDR3 starts with the cysteine, ends with the phenylalanine, and has 13 residues. Left in the record is the CDR3 DNA by itself, 39 bases read in frame from the first base. CDR1 SEHNR and CDR2 FQNEAQ are derived from the germline V gene (reference sequence). V and J lose 1 base and 4 bases, and a span of 7 bases separates them. Library prep was done by the immunoSEQ multiplex PCR assay. For the multiplex PCR, a mixture combining 60 forward primers for TCR Vbeta segments and 13 reverse primers for TCR Jbeta segments was used. The CDR3 region of rearranged TCR beta genes was amplified from genomic DNA with a multiplex PCR assay. The amplified TCR beta libraries were sequenced on the Illumina HiSeq System as 87-base-pair reads. The original methods were these. In a later analysis, about 80 million unique TCR beta chains were counted across the roughly 610 repertoires, and roughly 11 million of these chains were shared by at least two donors. To remove PCR and sequencing errors, raw reads were error-corrected and collapsed into unique sequences using a nearest-neighbor algorithm that merged closely related sequences. Alignment of CDR3 sequences to IMGT reference sequences was used to assign V, D and J gene segments. For a sequence to be retained, a match of at least six nucleotides to both a V gene segment and a J gene segment was required. Rearrangements were classified as productive when the CDR3 lacked stop codons and remained in frame with V and J, and all other rearrangements were classified as non-productive. CDR3 was defined by IMGT convention, running from the second conserved V-encoded cysteine to the conserved J-encoded phenylalanine. Sequences without an unambiguous match to a single V gene segment were excluded from the earlier analysis of a few hundred of the donors. In an earlier analysis of more than 500 of the donors, a V segment was called functional when productive rearrangements were above 56.7%, and segregating when the standard deviation between donors exceeded 5%. A statistical classification framework was built for diagnosing cytomegalovirus status from the catalog of TCR beta chain sequences. In a later analysis, V and J genes were assigned by comparing TCR nucleotide sequences against IMGT/GENE-DB human TR gene sequences. A later analysis assigned CDR3 sequences and most-parsimonious VDJ recombination scenarios with the TCRdist pipeline. In a later analysis, every TCR beta chain was defined by the combination of its CDR3 amino acid sequence and its V-gene family, and reads without a unique V-gene family were dropped. As a way to deal with suspected cross-contamination and a sequencing artifact, a later analysis dropped approximately 590 nucleotide sequences that were highly shared and had low generation probability. A later analysis calculated a clonal expansion index for each public chain from normalized within-repertoire ranks of inferred template counts. In a later analysis, generation probabilities were computed using a VDJ recombination model fitted to out-of-frame rearrangements, and the results were checked against IGoR. In a later analysis, TCR-TCR, TCR-HLA and TCR-CMV co-occurrence was scored with hypergeometric tests, and a repertoire-size bias correction was applied to TCR pairs. In a later analysis, false discovery rates were estimated by permuting HLA or CMV assignments 20 times. In a later analysis, co-occurring TCRs were grouped using DBSCAN, with TCRdist sequence similarity added in when clustering inside HLA-allele-positive subsets. Repertoires with fewer than 30,000 or more than 120,000 public chains were left out of co-occurrence clustering, as were about five repertoires with anomalous nucleotide sharing. This immuneACCESS table, as held by TCRdb, lists in-frame sequences with V and J called but not all clones. Of the missing ones, under half trace to an unresolved V gene in checked studies; the others have no known cause. V and J calls plus clone size are reproduced from that table; the DNA served to infer D and trimming. The sample data list under 200,000 clones, and approximately 80% of these were observed just once. Nearly 8.5% of the sample rests with the top ten.

The sequence derives from a male donor in good health and CMV-seropositive. Recombination joined TRBV7-9 with TRBJ1-2; possibly the D gene is TRBD1, per 5 matching bases. The specimen was PBMCs. The DNA reads as follows: TGTGCCAGCAGCTTAGGCGACAGCTATGGCTACACCTTC. Protein translation: CASSLGDSYGYTF.